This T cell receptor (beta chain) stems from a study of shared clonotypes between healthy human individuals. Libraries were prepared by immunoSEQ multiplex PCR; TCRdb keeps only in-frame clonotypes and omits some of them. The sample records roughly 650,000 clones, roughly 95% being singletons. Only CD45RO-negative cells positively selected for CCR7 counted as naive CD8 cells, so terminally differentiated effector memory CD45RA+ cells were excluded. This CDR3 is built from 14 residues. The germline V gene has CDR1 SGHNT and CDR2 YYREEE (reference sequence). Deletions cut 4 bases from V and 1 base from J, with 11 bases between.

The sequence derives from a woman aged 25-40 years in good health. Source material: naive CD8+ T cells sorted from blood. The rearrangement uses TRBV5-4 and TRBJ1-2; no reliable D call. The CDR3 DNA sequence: TGTGCCAGCAGCCCATCACGGGGTAACTATGGCTACACCTTC. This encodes CASSPSRGNYGYTF. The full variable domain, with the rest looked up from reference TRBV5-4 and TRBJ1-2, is ETGVTQSPTHLIKTRGQQVTLRCSSQSGHNTVSWYQQALGQGPQFIFQYYREEENGRGNFPPRFSGLQFPNYSSELNVNALELDDSALYLCASSPSRGNYGYTFGSGTRLTVV.